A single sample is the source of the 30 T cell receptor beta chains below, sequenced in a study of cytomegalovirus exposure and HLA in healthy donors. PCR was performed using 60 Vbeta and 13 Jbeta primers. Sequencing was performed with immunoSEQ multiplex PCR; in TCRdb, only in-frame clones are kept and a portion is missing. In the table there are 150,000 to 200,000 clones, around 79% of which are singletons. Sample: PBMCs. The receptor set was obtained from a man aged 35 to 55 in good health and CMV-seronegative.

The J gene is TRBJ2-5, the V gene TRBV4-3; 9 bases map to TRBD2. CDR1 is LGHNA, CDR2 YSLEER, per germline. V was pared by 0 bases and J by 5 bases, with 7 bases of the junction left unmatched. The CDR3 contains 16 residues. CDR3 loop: CASSQDTSSGAETQYF. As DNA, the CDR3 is TGCGCCAGCAGCCAAGATACGTCTAGCGGGGCGGAGACCCAGTACTTC.

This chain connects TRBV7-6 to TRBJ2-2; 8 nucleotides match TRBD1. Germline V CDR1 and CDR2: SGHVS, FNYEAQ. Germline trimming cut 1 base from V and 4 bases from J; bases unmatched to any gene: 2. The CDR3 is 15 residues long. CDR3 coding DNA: TGTGCCAGCAGCTTAGGGCAGGGGGCCACCGGGGAGCTGTTTTTT. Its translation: CASSLGQGATGELFF.

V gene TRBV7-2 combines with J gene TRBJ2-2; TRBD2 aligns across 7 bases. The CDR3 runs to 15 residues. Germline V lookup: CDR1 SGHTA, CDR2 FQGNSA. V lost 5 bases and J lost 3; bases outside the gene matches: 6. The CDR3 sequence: CASSNVRGDTGELFF. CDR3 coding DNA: TGTGCCAGCAGCAACGTCCGGGGGGACACCGGGGAGCTGTTTTTT.

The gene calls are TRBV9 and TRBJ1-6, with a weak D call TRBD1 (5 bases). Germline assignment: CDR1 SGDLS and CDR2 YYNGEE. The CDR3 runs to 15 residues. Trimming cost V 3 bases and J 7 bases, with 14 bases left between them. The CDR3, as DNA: TGTGCCAGCAGCGCCGTGGGGCAGTTGAATTCACCCCTCCACTTT. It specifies CASSAVGQLNSPLHF. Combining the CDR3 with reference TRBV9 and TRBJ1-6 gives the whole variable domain DSGVTQTPKHLITATGQRVTLRCSPRSGDLSVYWYQQSLDQGLQFLIQYYNGEERAKGNILERFSAQQFPDLHSELNLSSLELGDSALYFCASSAVGQLNSPLHFGNGTRLTVT.

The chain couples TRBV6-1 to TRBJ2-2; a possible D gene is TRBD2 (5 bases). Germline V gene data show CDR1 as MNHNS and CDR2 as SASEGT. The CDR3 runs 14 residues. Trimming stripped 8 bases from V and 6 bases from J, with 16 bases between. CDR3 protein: CASGLASRAGELFF. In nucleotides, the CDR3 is TGTGCCAGCGGACTGGCCTCACGGGCCGGGGAGCTGTTTTTT.

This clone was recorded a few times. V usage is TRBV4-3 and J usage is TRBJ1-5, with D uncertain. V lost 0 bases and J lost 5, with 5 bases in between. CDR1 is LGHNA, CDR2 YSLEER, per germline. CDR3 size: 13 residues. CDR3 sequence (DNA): TGCGCCAGCAGCCAAGAAGAGGATCAGCCCCAGCATTTT. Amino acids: CASSQEEDQPQHF.

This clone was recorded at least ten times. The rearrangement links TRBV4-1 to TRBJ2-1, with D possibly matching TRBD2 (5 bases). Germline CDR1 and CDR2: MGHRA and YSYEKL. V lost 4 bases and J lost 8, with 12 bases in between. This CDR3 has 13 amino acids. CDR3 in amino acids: CASSPHVRDEQFF. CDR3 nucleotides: TGCGCCAGCAGCCCGCACGTGCGGGATGAGCAGTTCTTC.

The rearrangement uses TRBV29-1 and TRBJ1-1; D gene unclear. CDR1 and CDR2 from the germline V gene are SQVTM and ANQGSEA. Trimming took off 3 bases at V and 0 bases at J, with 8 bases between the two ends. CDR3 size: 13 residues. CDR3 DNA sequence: TGCAGCGTTGAGGCGGGAATGAACACTGAAGCTTTCTTT. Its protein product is CSVEAGMNTEAFF.

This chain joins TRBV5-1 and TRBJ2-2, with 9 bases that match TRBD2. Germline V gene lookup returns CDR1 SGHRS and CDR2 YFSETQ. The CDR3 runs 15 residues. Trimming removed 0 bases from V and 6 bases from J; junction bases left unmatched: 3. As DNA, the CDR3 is TGCGCCAGCAGCTTGGTTGCGGGGGGGCCCGGGGAGCTGTTTTTT. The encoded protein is CASSLVAGGPGELFF.

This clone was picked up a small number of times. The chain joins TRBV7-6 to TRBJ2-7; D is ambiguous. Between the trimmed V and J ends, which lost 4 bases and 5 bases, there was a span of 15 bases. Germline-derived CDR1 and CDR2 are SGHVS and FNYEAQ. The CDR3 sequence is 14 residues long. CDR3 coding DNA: TGTGCCAGCAGCTACGGCCTGGGTGACAACGAGCAGTACTTC. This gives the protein CASSYGLGDNEQYF.

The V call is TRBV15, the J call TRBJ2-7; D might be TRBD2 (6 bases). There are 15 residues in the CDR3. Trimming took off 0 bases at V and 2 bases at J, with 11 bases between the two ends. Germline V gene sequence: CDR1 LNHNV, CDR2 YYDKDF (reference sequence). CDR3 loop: CATSRDPGGPYEQYF. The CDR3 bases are TGTGCCACCAGCAGAGATCCCGGGGGACCCTACGAGCAGTACTTC. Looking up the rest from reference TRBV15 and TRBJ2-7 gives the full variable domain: DAMVIQNPRYQVTQFGKPVTLSCSQTLNHNVMYWYQQKSSQAPKLLFHYYDKDFNNEADTPDNFQSRRPNTSFCFLDIRSPGLGDTAMYLCATSRDPGGPYEQYFGPGTRLTVT.

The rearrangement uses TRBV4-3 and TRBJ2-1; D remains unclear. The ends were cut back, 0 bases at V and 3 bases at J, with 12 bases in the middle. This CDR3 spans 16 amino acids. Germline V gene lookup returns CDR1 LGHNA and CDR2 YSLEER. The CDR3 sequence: CASSQDTGASYNEQFF. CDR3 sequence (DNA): TGCGCCAGCAGCCAAGACACGGGTGCAAGCTACAATGAGCAGTTCTTC.

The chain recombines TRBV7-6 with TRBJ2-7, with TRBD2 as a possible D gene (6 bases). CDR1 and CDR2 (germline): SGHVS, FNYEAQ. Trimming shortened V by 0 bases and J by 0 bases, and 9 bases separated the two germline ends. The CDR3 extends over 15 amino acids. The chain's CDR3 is CASSLAGGASYEQYF. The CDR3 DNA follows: TGTGCCAGCAGCTTAGCGGGGGGAGCCTCCTACGAGCAGTACTTC.

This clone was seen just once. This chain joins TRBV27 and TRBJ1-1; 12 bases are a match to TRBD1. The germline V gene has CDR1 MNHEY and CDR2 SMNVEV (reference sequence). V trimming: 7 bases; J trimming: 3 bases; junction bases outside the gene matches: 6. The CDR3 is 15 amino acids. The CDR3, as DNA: TGTGCCAGCATTCCCGGGACAGGGGGCCACACTGAAGCTTTCTTT. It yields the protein CASIPGTGGHTEAFF.

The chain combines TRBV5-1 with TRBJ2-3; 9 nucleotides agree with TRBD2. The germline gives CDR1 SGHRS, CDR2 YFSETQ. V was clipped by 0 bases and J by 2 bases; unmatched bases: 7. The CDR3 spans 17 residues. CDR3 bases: TGCGCCAGCAGCTTGGGAGGGCTAGCGGGGACCACAGATACGCAGTATTTT. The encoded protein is CASSLGGLAGTTDTQYF. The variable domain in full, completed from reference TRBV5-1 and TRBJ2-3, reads KAGVTQTPRYLIKTRGQQVTLSCSPISGHRSVSWYQQTPGQGLQFLFEYFSETQRNKGNFPGRFSGRQFSNSRSEMNVSTLELGDSALYLCASSLGGLAGTTDTQYFGPGTRLTVL.

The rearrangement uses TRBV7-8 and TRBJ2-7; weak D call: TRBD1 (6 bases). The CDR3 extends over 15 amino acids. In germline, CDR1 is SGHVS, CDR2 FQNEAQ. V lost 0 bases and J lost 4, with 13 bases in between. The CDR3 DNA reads TGTGCCAGCAGCTTAGCCAGGGACACTACATACGAGCAGTACTTC. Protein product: CASSLARDTTYEQYF.

The CDR3 nucleotides read TGTGCCAGCAGCAAGCGGGACAGGGGGCAAGATACGCAGTATTTT. Its translation: CASSKRDRGQDTQYF. The V and J genes are TRBV9 and TRBJ2-3; the match to TRBD1 covers 12 bases. The CDR3 sequence is 15 residues long. J gave up 5 bases and V 4 bases, and 5 bases lay outside the gene matches. Per the germline V gene, CDR1 is SGDLS and CDR2 is YYNGEE.

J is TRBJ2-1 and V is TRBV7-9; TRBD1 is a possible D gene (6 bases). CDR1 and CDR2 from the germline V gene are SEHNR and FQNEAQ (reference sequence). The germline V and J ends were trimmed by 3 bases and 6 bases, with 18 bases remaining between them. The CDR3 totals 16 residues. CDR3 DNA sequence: TGTGCCAGCAGCTTGTGGGGGCGAGTAGAGGGCAATGAGCAGTTCTTC. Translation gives CASSLWGRVEGNEQFF. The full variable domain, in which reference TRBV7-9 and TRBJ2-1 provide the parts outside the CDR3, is DTGVSQNPRHKITKRGQNVTFRCDPISEHNRLYWYRQTLGQGPEFLTYFQNEAQLEKSRLLSDRFSAERPKGSFSTLEIQRTEQGDSAMYLCASSLWGRVEGNEQFFGPGTRLTVL.

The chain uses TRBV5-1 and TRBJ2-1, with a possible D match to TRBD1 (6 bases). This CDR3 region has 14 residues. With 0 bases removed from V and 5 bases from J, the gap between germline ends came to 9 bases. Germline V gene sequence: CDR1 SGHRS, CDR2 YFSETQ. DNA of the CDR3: TGCGCCAGCAGCTTGGGACAGGCCCACAATGAGCAGTTCTTC. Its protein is CASSLGQAHNEQFF.

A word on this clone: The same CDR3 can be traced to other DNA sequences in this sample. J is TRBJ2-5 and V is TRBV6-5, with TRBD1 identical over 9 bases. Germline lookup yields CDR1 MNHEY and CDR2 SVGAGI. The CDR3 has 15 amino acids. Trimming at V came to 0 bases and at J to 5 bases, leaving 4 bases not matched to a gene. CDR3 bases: TGTGCCAGCAGTTACTCCCGGGACAGGGTCGAGACCCAGTACTTC. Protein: CASSYSRDRVETQYF.

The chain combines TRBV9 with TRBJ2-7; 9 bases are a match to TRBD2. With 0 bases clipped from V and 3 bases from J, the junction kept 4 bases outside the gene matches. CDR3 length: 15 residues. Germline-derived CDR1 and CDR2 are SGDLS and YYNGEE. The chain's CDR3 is CASSVGDSGGYEQYF. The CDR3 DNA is TGTGCCAGCAGCGTAGGGGATAGCGGGGGCTACGAGCAGTACTTC. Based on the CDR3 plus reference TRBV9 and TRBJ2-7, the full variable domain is DSGVTQTPKHLITATGQRVTLRCSPRSGDLSVYWYQQSLDQGLQFLIQYYNGEERAKGNILERFSAQQFPDLHSELNLSSLELGDSALYFCASSVGDSGGYEQYFGPGTRLTVT.

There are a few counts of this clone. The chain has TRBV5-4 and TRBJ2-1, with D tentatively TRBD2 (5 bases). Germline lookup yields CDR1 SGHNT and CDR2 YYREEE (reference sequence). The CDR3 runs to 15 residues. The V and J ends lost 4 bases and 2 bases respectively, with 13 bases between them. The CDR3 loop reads CASSPFRGTYNEQFF. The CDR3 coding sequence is TGTGCCAGCAGCCCATTCCGGGGTACCTACAATGAGCAGTTCTTC.

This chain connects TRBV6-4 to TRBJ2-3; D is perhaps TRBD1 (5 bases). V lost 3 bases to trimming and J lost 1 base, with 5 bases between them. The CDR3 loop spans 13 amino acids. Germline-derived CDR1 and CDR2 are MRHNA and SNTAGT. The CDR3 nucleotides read TGTGCCAGCAGTGAGACAGGCACAGATACGCAGTATTTT. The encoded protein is CASSETGTDTQYF.

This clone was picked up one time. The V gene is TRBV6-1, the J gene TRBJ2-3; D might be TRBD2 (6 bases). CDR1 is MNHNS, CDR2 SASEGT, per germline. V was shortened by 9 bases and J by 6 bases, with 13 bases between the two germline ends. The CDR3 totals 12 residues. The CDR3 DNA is TGTGCCAGTCGGGGGACGTGGGATACGCAGTATTTT. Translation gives CASRGTWDTQYF.

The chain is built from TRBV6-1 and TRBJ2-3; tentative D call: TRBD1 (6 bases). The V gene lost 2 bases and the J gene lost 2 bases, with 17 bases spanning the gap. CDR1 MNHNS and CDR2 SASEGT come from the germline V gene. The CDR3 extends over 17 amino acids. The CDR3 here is CASSEQRTVSATDTQYF. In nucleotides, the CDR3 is TGTGCCAGCAGTGAACAACGGACAGTTTCCGCCACAGATACGCAGTATTTT.

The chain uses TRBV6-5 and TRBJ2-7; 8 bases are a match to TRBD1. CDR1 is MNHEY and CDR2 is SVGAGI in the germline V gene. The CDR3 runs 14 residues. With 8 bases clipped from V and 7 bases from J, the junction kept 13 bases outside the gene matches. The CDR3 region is CASLNFRGRWEQYF. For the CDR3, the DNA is TGTGCCAGCCTTAACTTCAGGGGGCGTTGGGAGCAGTACTTC.

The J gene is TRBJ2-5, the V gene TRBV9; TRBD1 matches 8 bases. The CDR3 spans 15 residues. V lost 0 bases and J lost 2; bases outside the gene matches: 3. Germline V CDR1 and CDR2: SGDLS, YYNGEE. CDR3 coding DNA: TGTGCCAGCAGCGTAGAGTGGACAGGGCAAGAGACCCAGTACTTC. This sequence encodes CASSVEWTGQETQYF.

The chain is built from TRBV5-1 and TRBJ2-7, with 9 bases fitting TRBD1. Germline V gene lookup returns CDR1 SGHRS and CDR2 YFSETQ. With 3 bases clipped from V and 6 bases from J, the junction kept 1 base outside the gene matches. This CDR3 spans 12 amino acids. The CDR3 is CASSSTGGEQYF. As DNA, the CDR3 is TGCGCCAGCAGCTCGACAGGGGGCGAGCAGTACTTC.

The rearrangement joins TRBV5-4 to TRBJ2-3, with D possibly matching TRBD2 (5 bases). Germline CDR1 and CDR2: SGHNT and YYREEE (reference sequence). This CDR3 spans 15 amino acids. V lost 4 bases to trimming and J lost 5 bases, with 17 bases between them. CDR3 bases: TGTGCCAGCAGCCCTCGGGGAGCGGCGCAAGATACGCAGTATTTT. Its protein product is CASSPRGAAQDTQYF.

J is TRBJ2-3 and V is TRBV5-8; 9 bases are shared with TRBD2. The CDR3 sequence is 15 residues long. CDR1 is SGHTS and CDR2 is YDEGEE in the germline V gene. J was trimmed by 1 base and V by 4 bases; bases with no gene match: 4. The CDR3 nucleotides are TGTGCCAGCAGCCTGTCTAGCGGGGGCACAGATACGCAGTATTTT. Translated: CASSLSSGGTDTQYF.